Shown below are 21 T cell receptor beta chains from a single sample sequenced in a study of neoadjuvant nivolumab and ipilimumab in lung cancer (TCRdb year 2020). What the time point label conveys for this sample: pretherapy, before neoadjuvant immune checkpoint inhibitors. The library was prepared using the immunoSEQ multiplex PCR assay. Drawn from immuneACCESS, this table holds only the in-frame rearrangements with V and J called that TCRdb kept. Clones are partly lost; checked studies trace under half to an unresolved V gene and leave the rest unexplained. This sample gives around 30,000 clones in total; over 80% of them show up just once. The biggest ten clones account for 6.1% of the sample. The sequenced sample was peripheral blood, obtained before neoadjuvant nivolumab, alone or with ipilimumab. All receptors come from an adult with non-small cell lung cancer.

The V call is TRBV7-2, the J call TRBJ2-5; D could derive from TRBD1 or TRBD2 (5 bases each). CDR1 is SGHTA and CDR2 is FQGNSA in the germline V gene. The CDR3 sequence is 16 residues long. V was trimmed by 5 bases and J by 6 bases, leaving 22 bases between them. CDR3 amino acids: CASSTSQRLGVKTQYF. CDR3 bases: TGTGCCAGCAGCACAAGCCAGCGGTTGGGGGTAAAGACCCAGTACTTC.

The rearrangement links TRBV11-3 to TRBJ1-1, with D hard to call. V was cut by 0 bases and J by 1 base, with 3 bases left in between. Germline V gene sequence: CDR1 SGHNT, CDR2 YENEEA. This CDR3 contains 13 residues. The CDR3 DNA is TGTGCCAGCAGCTTAGAAGAGAACACTGAAGCTTTCTTT. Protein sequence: CASSLEENTEAFF.

The CDR3: CVYNHGKQFNSYEQYF. CDR3 sequence (DNA): TGTGTCTACAATCATGGGAAACAATTTAACTCCTACGAGCAGTACTTC. The chain couples TRBV19 to TRBJ2-7; no reliable D call. Germline V lookup: CDR1 LNHDA, CDR2 SQIVND (reference sequence). The CDR3 is made up of 16 amino acids.

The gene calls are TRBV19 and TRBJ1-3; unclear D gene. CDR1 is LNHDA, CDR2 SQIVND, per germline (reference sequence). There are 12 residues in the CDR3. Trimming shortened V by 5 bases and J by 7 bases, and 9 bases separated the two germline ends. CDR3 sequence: CASSFQGNTIYF. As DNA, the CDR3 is TGTGCCAGTAGTTTCCAAGGGAACACCATATATTTT.

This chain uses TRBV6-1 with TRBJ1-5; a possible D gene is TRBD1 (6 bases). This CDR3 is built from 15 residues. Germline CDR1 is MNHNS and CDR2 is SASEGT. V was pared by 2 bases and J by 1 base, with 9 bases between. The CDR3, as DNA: TGTGCCAGCAGTGAATGGGGGCGAAGCAATCAGCCCCAGCATTTT. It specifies CASSEWGRSNQPQHF.

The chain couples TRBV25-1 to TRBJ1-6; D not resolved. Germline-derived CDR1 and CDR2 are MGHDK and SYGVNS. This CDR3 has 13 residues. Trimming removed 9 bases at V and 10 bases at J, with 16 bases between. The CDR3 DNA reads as TGTGCCAGTCGAGGTACGAGTCGGTCACCCCTCCACTTT. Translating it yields CASRGTSRSPLHF. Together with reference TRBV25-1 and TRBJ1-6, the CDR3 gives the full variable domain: EADIYQTPRYLVIGTGKKITLECSQTMGHDKMYWYQQDPGMELHLIHYSYGVNSTEKGDLSSESTVSRIRTEHFPLTLESARPSHTSQYLCASRGTSRSPLHFGNGTRLTVT.

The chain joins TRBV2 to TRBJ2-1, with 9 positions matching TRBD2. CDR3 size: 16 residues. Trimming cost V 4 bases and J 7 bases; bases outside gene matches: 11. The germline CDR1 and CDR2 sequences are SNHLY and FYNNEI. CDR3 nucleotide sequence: TGTGCCAGCAGTGGCGGGGGGGCCGGTATTATAAATGAGCAGTTCTTC. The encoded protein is CASSGGGAGIINEQFF.

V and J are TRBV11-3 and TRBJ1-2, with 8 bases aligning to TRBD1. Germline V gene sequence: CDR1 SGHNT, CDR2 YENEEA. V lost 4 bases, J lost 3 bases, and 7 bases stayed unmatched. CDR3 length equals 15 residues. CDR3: CASSSLGQGHYGYTF. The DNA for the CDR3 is TGTGCCAGCAGCTCCCTAGGACAGGGCCACTATGGCTACACCTTC.

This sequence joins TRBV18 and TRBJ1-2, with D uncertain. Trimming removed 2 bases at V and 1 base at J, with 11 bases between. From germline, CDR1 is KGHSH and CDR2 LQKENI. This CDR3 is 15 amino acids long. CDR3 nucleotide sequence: TGTGCCAGCTCACCAGGGATCACCCGTAACTATGGCTACACCTTC. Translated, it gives CASSPGITRNYGYTF.

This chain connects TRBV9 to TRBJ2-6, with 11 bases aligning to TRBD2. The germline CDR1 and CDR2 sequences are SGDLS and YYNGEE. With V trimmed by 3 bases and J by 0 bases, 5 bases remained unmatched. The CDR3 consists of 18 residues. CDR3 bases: TGTGCCAGCAGCGCCGGACTAGCGGGCGGCTCTGGGGCCAACGTCCTGACTTTC. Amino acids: CASSAGLAGGSGANVLTF.

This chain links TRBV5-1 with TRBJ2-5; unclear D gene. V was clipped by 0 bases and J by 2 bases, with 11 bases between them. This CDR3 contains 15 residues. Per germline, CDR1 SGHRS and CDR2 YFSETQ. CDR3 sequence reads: CASSLGRMWQETQYF. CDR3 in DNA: TGCGCCAGCAGCTTGGGCCGGATGTGGCAAGAGACCCAGTACTTC.

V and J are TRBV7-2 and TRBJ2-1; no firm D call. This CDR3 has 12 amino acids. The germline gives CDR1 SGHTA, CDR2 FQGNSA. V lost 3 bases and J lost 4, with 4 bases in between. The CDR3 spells CASSFSYNEQFF. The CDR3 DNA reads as TGTGCCAGCAGCTTTTCTTACAATGAGCAGTTCTTC.

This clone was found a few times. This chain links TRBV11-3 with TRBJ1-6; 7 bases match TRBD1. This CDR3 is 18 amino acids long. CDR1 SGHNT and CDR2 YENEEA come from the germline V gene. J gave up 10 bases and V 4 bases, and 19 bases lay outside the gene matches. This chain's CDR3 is CASSCQTGSSSQFSPLHF. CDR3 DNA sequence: TGTGCCAGCAGCTGTCAGACAGGGTCGAGTTCCCAGTTCTCACCCCTCCACTTT.

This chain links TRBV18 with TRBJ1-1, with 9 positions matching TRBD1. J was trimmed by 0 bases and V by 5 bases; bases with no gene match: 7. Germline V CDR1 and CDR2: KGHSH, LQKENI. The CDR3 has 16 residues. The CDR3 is CASSAGQGTLNTEAFF. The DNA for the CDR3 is TGTGCCAGCTCAGCGGGACAGGGTACCCTGAACACTGAAGCTTTCTTT.

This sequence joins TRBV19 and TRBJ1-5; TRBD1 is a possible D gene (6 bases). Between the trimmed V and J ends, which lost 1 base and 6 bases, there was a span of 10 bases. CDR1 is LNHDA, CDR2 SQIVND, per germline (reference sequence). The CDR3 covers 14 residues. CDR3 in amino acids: CASSIGGGSQPQHF. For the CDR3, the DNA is TGTGCCAGTAGTATAGGAGGGGGGTCTCAGCCCCAGCATTTT. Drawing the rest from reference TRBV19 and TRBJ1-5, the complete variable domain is DGGITQSPKYLFRKEGQNVTLSCEQNLNHDAMYWYRQDPGQGLRLIYYSQIVNDFQKGDIAEGYSVSREKKESFPLTVTSAQKNPTAFYLCASSIGGGSQPQHFGDGTRLSIL.

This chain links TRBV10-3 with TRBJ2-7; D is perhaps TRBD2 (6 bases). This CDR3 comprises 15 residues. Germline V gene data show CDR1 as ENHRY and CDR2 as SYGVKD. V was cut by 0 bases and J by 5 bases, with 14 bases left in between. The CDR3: CAISESGQGGHEQYF. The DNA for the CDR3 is TGTGCCATCAGTGAGTCGGGGCAGGGAGGCCACGAGCAGTACTTC.

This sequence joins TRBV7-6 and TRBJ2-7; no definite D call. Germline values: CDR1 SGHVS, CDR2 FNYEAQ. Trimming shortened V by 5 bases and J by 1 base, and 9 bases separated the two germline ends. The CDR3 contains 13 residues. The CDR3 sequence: CASSMPGSYEQYF. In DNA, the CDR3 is TGTGCCAGCAGCATGCCAGGTTCCTACGAGCAGTACTTC.

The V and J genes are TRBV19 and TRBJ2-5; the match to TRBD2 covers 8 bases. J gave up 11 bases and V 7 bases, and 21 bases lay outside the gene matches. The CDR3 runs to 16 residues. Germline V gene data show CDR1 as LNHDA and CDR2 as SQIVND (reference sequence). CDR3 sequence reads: CASMANHAPTSGRQYF. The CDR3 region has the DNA TGTGCCAGTATGGCGAACCACGCACCTACTAGCGGCCGACAGTACTTC.

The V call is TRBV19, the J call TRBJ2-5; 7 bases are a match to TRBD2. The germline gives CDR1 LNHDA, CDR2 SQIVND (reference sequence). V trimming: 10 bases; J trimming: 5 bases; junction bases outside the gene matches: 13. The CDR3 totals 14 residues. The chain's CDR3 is CATRKSLAVETQYF. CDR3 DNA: TGTGCCACTCGTAAATCCCTAGCGGTGGAGACCCAGTACTTC.

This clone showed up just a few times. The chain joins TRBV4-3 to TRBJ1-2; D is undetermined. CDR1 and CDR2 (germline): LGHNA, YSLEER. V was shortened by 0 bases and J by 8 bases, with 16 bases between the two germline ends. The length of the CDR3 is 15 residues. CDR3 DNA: TGCGCCAGCAGCCAAGATCTGAGTATTGGGAGGGGCTACACCTTC. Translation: CASSQDLSIGRGYTF.

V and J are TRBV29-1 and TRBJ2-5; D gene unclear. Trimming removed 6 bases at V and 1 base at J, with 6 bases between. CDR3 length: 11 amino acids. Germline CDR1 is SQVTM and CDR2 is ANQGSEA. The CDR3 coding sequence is TGCAGCGTCCGGCCCCAAGAGACCCAGTACTTC. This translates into CSVRPQETQYF.